The 12 T cell receptor beta chains below come from one sample, sequenced in a study of T cell responses to AZD1222 COVID-19 vaccine. TCRdb's copy holds only in-frame clones and misses some; the assay was immunoSEQ multiplex PCR. Of just over 150,000 clones detected, approximately 91% appear once; the ten largest clones hold over 6%. Sequencing was performed on peripheral blood, taken after recovery from COVID-19. These receptor sequences come from an adult who had recovered from COVID-19.

This rearrangement joins TRBV28 to TRBJ1-2; TRBD1 agrees at 9 bases. This CDR3 has 14 amino acids. J lost 2 bases, V lost 5 bases, and 3 bases had no gene match. CDR1 MDHEN and CDR2 SYDVKM come from the germline V gene. CDR3 DNA: TGTGCCAGCAGTCCCGGGACAGGGAACTATGGCTACACCTTC. Protein product: CASSPGTGNYGYTF.

This chain joins TRBV19 and TRBJ1-1; TRBD1 is a possible D gene (5 bases). This CDR3 has 14 residues. Per germline, CDR1 LNHDA and CDR2 SQIVND (reference sequence). Trimming took off 5 bases at V and 1 base at J, with 11 bases between the two ends. As DNA, the CDR3 is TGTGCCAGTAGTTTTCGACAGCAGAACACTGAAGCTTTCTTT. Amino acid sequence: CASSFRQQNTEAFF.

V gene TRBV27 combines with J gene TRBJ2-1; D may match TRBD1 or TRBD2 (6 bases each). V lost 2 bases to trimming and J lost 2 bases, with 13 bases between them. Germline assignment: CDR1 MNHEY and CDR2 SMNVEV (reference sequence). This CDR3 contains 16 residues. CDR3 DNA sequence: TGTGCCAGCAGTTTACGGGGGCGGGGAGCCTACAATGAGCAGTTCTTC. This encodes CASSLRGRGAYNEQFF.

DNA of the CDR3: TGTGCCAGCAGTTGGACATCCGGCTATGGCTACACCTTC. The encoded protein is CASSWTSGYGYTF. This chain joins TRBV27 and TRBJ1-2; D perhaps matches TRBD1 (5 bases). In germline, CDR1 is MNHEY, CDR2 SMNVEV (reference sequence). V lost 4 bases, J lost 4 bases, and 10 bases lay in between. CDR3 size: 13 residues.

This clone appeared a few times. The rearrangement joins TRBV6-5 to TRBJ1-3, with unresolved D. The CDR3 loop spans 13 amino acids. V lost 6 bases to trimming and J lost 2 bases, with 8 bases between them. Germline CDR1 MNHEY, CDR2 SVGAGI. The CDR3 loop reads CASSRATGNTIYF. The DNA for the CDR3 is TGTGCCAGCAGCCGCGCGACTGGAAACACCATATATTTT.

This clone appeared a single time. The gene calls are TRBV25-1 and TRBJ2-7; D uncertain. CDR1 and CDR2 (germline): MGHDK, SYGVNS. V dropped 7 bases and J dropped 6 bases, with 10 bases sitting between them. The CDR3 is made up of 11 amino acids. In DNA, the CDR3 is TGTGCCAGCAAGTTTGACTCCGAGCAGTACTTC. It yields the protein CASKFDSEQYF.

V gene TRBV11-2 combines with J gene TRBJ2-3; D could derive from TRBD1 or TRBD2 (5 bases each). The CDR3 length is 14 residues. V was trimmed by 0 bases and J by 5 bases, leaving 9 bases between them. Germline CDR1 reads SGHAT; CDR2 reads FQNNGV. CDR3 in amino acids: CASSLEVGEDTQYF. The CDR3 bases are TGTGCCAGCAGCTTAGAGGTGGGGGAAGATACGCAGTATTTT.

This clone was picked up one time. The CDR3 here is CAIRGTPDYNEQFF. In DNA form, the CDR3 reads TGTGCCATCAGGGGGACCCCAGACTACAATGAGCAGTTCTTC. The chain has TRBV10-3 and TRBJ2-1; D may correspond to TRBD1 or TRBD2 (5 bases each). Trimming took off 6 bases at V and 3 bases at J, with 12 bases between the two ends. Germline V gives CDR1 ENHRY, CDR2 SYGVKD. This CDR3 is 14 amino acids long.

The CDR3 loop is CASRRRDRGETNEKLFF. CDR3 DNA: TGTGCCAGCAGGCGGAGGGACAGGGGGGAAACTAATGAAAAACTGTTTTTT. The rearrangement joins TRBV27 to TRBJ1-4, with TRBD1 identical over 11 bases. Germline V gives CDR1 MNHEY, CDR2 SMNVEV (reference sequence). The CDR3 extends over 17 amino acids. With 6 bases clipped from V and 1 base from J, the junction kept 7 bases outside the gene matches.

The J gene is TRBJ2-7, the V gene TRBV27; tentative D call: TRBD2 (7 bases). Trimming left V 3 bases short and J 2 bases short, with 17 bases between. Germline values: CDR1 MNHEY, CDR2 SMNVEV (reference sequence). The CDR3 is made up of 16 amino acids. The chain's CDR3 is CASSFSQGGGTYEQYF. CDR3 in DNA: TGTGCCAGCAGTTTTTCCCAGGGAGGGGGAACCTACGAGCAGTACTTC.

This clone was counted between two and nine times. The chain has TRBV9 and TRBJ1-6, with 8 bases that match TRBD1. V was clipped by 0 bases and J by 6 bases; unmatched bases: 2. Germline V gene lookup returns CDR1 SGDLS and CDR2 YYNGEE. There are 15 residues in the CDR3. CDR3 amino acids: CASSVDGTGNSPLHF. CDR3 DNA sequence: TGTGCCAGCAGCGTAGACGGGACAGGTAATTCACCCCTCCACTTT.

This rearrangement joins TRBV29-1 to TRBJ1-2; tentatively, D is TRBD1 (5 bases). The CDR3 extends over 13 amino acids. The V end lost 3 bases, the J end lost 8 bases, and 16 bases lay between the germline ends. In germline, CDR1 is SQVTM, CDR2 ANQGSEA. The DNA for the CDR3 is TGCAGCGTTGAGGGTTTCGGGACCGGAGGCTACACCTTC. Translation: CSVEGFGTGGYTF.